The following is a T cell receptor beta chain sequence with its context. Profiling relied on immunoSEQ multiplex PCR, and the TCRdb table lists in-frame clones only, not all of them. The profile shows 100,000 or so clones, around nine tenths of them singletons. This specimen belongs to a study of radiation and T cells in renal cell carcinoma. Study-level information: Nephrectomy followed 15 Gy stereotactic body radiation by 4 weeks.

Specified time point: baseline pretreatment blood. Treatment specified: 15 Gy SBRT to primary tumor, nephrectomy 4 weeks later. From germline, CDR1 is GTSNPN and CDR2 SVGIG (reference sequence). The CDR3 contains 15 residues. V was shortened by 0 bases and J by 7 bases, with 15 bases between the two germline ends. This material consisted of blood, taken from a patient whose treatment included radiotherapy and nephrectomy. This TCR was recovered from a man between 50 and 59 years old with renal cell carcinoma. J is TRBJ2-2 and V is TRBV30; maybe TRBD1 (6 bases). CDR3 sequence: CAWSVQGQESGELFF. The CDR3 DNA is TGTGCCTGGAGTGTACAGGGTCAGGAGAGCGGGGAGCTGTTTTTT.